This TCR beta chain was sequenced in a study of CXCR3-negative and CXCR3-positive naive CD8 T cells. Study-level findings and limits: Similar levels of surface CD5 were seen between naive subsets; TCR strength was inferred from TRB CDR3 properties. Naive cells positive for CXCR3 carried more hydrophobic TRB CDR3s than CXCR3-negative ones.

Naivety in CD8+ T cells corresponded to a CD45RO-CCR7+CD27+CD95- phenotype. The libraries of TRB cDNA were prepared using 5' RACE with UMI labels. TCRdb processed the 5' RACE reads again and assigns one entry to each CDR3 protein, with no DNA. Listed are around 60,000 distinct CDR3 sequences; 0.5% to 0.55% falls within the top ten. To note about this clonotype: Its antigen is currently unknown.

The CDR3 has 14 residues. CDR1 is MNHEY and CDR2 is SMNVEV in the germline V gene (reference sequence). The chain carries TRBV27 and TRBJ1-1. What was sequenced was naive CXCR3+ CD8+ T cells from blood. Subset of the sample: CD45RO-CCR7+CD27+CD95- naive CD8+ T cells expressing CXCR3 (TNR3+). The source of this sequence is a human donor in good health. Some clones in this sample may be carry-over from other donors' samples. The CDR3 reads CASSLFDENTEAFF.